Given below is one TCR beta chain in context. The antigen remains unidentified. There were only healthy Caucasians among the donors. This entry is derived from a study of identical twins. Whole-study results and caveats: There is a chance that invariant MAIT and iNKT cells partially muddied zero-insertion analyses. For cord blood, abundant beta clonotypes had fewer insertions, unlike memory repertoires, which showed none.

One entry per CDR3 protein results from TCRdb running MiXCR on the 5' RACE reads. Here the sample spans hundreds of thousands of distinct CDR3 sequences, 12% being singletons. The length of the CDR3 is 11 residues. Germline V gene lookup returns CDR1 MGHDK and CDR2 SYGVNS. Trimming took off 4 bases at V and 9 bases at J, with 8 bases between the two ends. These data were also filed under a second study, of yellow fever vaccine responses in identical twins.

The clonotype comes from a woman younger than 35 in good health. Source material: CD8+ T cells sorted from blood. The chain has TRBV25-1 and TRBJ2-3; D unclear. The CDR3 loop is CASSVPGTQYF. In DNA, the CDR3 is TGTGCCAGCAGTGTCCCTGGAACGCAGTATTTT. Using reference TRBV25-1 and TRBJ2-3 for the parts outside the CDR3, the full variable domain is EADIYQTPRYLVIGTGKKITLECSQTMGHDKMYWYQQDPGMELHLIHYSYGVNSTEKGDLSSESTVSRIRTEHFPLTLESARPSHTSQYLCASSVPGTQYFGPGTRLTVL.